A single sample gave rise to the 3 T cell receptor beta chains below, sequenced in a study of blood T cell repertoires in COVID-19. The repertoire was sequenced with immunoSEQ multiplex PCR; TCRdb's copy has only in-frame clones and lacks some. The repertoire has under 85,000 clones, 83% of them found once; the top ten carry 6.5% to 7.5%. Sequencing used peripheral blood. These receptors came from a man between 25 and 39 years old with COVID-19, enrolled during active disease.

The chain links TRBV6-5 to TRBJ2-7, with 7 bases that match TRBD2. The CDR3 is 15 residues long. In germline, CDR1 is MNHEY, CDR2 SVGAGI. The junction had 8 bases not matched to a gene; V was cut back by 2 bases and J by 4 bases. The CDR3 loop reads CASSYLGGLGYEQYF. Here the CDR3 DNA reads TGTGCCAGCAGTTACCTCGGGGGGTTGGGGTACGAGCAGTACTTC.

The gene calls are TRBV4-2 and TRBJ2-2, with 14 positions matching TRBD2. V lost 3 bases and J lost 6; bases outside the gene matches: 6. The germline V gene has CDR1 LGHNA and CDR2 YNFKEQ. CDR3 size: 17 residues. The CDR3 nucleotides read TGTGCCAGCAGCCATCCCGGGACTAGCGGGAGTTCCGGGGAGCTGTTTTTT. Protein sequence: CASSHPGTSGSSGELFF.

The genes are TRBV7-2 and TRBJ1-2; D is unresolved. V was clipped by 5 bases and J by 8 bases, with 21 bases between them. The CDR3 consists of 15 residues. CDR1 is SGHTA and CDR2 is FQGNSA in the germline V gene. CDR3 protein: CASSNRPRGAWGYTF. The CDR3 region has the DNA TGTGCCAGCAGCAACCGACCCCGGGGTGCTTGGGGCTACACCTTC.